This passage covers 20 T cell receptor beta chains from one sample sequenced in a study of shared clonotypes between healthy human individuals. Assay: immunoSEQ multiplex PCR; the TCRdb copy retains only in-frame clones and omits some. The table lists approximately 1.5 million clones, 98% of them singletons. Sequencing input: naive CD4+ T cells sorted from blood. The subset: CD45RA+ positively selected. These TCRs come from a man younger than 40 in good health.

V is TRBV7-9 and J is TRBJ1-2, with a tentative D call TRBD1 (6 bases). The germline V gene encodes CDR1 SEHNR and CDR2 FQNEAQ (reference sequence). The V gene lost 1 base and the J gene lost 6 bases, with 9 bases spanning the gap. This CDR3 comprises 13 residues. CDR3 protein: CASSLDRVHGYTF. The DNA of the CDR3 is TGTGCCAGCAGCTTAGACAGGGTACATGGCTACACCTTC.

The chain is built from TRBV27 and TRBJ2-4; 7 bases are shared with TRBD1. The V segment lost 3 bases and the J segment 0 bases; nucleotides outside the gene matches: 5. The CDR3 is made up of 16 amino acids. The germline gives CDR1 MNHEY, CDR2 SMNVEV (reference sequence). In DNA, the CDR3 is TGTGCCAGCAGTTTCTCGGACAGGAGAGCCAAAAACATTCAGTACTTC. This sequence encodes CASSFSDRRAKNIQYF.

The rearrangement joins TRBV7-8 to TRBJ1-1; weak D call: TRBD1 (5 bases). Per the germline V gene, CDR1 is SGHVS and CDR2 is FQNEAQ. The CDR3 consists of 15 residues. The V and J ends lost 4 bases and 7 bases respectively, with 19 bases between them. DNA for the CDR3: TGTGCCAGCAGCTCAAGGGCGGGGACCCCCTATGAAGCTTTCTTT. It is translated as CASSSRAGTPYEAFF.

The V and J genes are TRBV27 and TRBJ2-3, with D perhaps TRBD1 or TRBD2 (5 bases each). CDR3 length: 13 amino acids. CDR1 MNHEY and CDR2 SMNVEV come from the germline V gene (reference sequence). Trimming removed 7 bases at V and 8 bases at J, with 16 bases between. The CDR3, as DNA: TGTGCCAGCAACAATCCCCGGGGACCTACGCAGTATTTT. Residues: CASNNPRGPTQYF.

As concerns this clone: The same CDR3 also results from other DNA sequences found in this sample. The chain links TRBV18 to TRBJ2-1, with D uncertain. The V end lost 3 bases, the J end lost 6 bases, and 6 bases lay between the germline ends. The germline V gene has CDR1 KGHSH and CDR2 LQKENI. The CDR3 is 12 amino acids. The DNA for the CDR3 is TGTGCCAGCTCACCCCCCATCAATGAGCAGTTCTTC. It translates to CASSPPINEQFF.

This sequence joins TRBV7-3 and TRBJ2-2, with 8 nucleotides matching TRBD1. Germline V CDR1 and CDR2: SGHTA, FQGTGA. The CDR3 covers 16 residues. Trimming cost V 5 bases and J 4 bases; bases outside gene matches: 9. The chain's CDR3 is CASSKRTGLGTGELFF. CDR3 nucleotides: TGTGCCAGCAGCAAACGGACAGGGCTGGGCACCGGGGAGCTGTTTTTT.

The rearrangement links TRBV28 to TRBJ2-7; 7 bases align to TRBD1. Trimming cost V 7 bases and J 0 bases; bases outside gene matches: 15. The CDR3 runs 17 residues. CDR1 is MDHEN, CDR2 SYDVKM, per germline. The CDR3 DNA is TGTGCCAGCACCCGGCGGGTGAGGGGGCTTAGCTCCTACGAGCAGTACTTC. Its translation: CASTRRVRGLSSYEQYF.

CDR3 region: CASSVVGKSTDTQYF. The CDR3 DNA reads as TGTGCCAGCAGCGTAGTTGGGAAGAGCACAGATACGCAGTATTTT. The chain couples TRBV9 to TRBJ2-3, with D uncertain. Germline V gives CDR1 SGDLS, CDR2 YYNGEE. The CDR3 is made up of 15 amino acids. V lost 0 bases to trimming and J lost 0 bases, with 8 bases between them.

This chain joins TRBV4-2 and TRBJ2-7; possibly TRBD1 or TRBD2 for D (6 bases each). V lost 4 bases and J lost 0, with 13 bases in between. This CDR3 is built from 15 residues. Germline CDR1 reads LGHNA; CDR2 reads YNFKEQ. The CDR3 region is CASSPGGGNSYEQYF. As DNA, the CDR3 is TGTGCCAGCAGCCCCGGGGGCGGTAACTCCTACGAGCAGTACTTC.

The rearrangement uses TRBV29-1 and TRBJ2-1; D is possibly TRBD1 (6 bases). V lost 8 bases to trimming and J lost 3 bases, with 14 bases between them. Germline values: CDR1 SQVTM, CDR2 ANQGSEA. This CDR3 is 13 amino acids long. DNA of the CDR3: TGCAGCACCGGGACAACTGGCTACAATGAGCAGTTCTTC. This sequence encodes CSTGTTGYNEQFF.

V and J are TRBV7-6 and TRBJ1-5; D possibly corresponds to TRBD1 (5 bases). CDR1 and CDR2 from the germline V gene are SGHVS and FNYEAQ. Deletions cut 3 bases from V and 4 bases from J, with 13 bases between. CDR3 length: 15 residues. CDR3 sequence (DNA): TGTGCCAGCAGCTTGGCAGGGCAGGGAAATCAGCCCCAGCATTTT. Protein sequence: CASSLAGQGNQPQHF.

The chain has TRBV9 and TRBJ2-1, with D perhaps matching TRBD1 or TRBD2 (5 bases each). Trimming shortened V by 2 bases and J by 9 bases, and 6 bases separated the two germline ends. The CDR3 covers 11 residues. Germline CDR1 reads SGDLS; CDR2 reads YYNGEE. The CDR3 sequence: CASSVGTEQFF. The CDR3 bases are TGTGCCAGCAGCGTTGGGACTGAGCAGTTCTTC.

The J gene is TRBJ2-7, the V gene TRBV7-9; no firm D call. Between the trimmed V and J ends, which lost 1 base and 1 base, there was a span of 8 bases. This CDR3 spans 14 amino acids. Germline assignment: CDR1 SEHNR and CDR2 FQNEAQ (reference sequence). CDR3 in DNA: TGTGCCAGCAGCTTAGATCTCCAGTCCTACGAGCAGTACTTC. Its translation is CASSLDLQSYEQYF. Using reference TRBV7-9 and TRBJ2-7 for the parts outside the CDR3, the full variable domain is DTGVSQNPRHKITKRGQNVTFRCDPISEHNRLYWYRQTLGQGPEFLTYFQNEAQLEKSRLLSDRFSAERPKGSFSTLEIQRTEQGDSAMYLCASSLDLQSYEQYFGPGTRLTVT.

This chain joins TRBV20-1 and TRBJ2-5; a weak D match, TRBD2 (5 bases). Trimming took 4 bases from V and 5 from J, leaving 8 bases between them. Germline-derived CDR1 and CDR2 are DFQATT and SNEGSKA (reference sequence). The CDR3 covers 11 residues. The CDR3 DNA follows: TGCAGTGCTACTAGCTGGGAGACCCAGTACTTC. Translating it yields CSATSWETQYF.

This clone was counted once. This rearrangement joins TRBV18 to TRBJ1-2, with D tentatively TRBD1 (5 bases). Germline V gene lookup returns CDR1 KGHSH and CDR2 LQKENI. The CDR3 runs to 15 residues. V was clipped by 3 bases and J by 2 bases, with 13 bases between them. CDR3 sequence: CASSPLKRDNYGYTF. The DNA of the CDR3 is TGTGCCAGCTCACCCCTGAAGAGGGACAACTATGGCTACACCTTC.

The V call is TRBV6-4, the J call TRBJ1-3; no clear D gene. Trimming shortened V by 0 bases and J by 1 base, and 7 bases separated the two germline ends. In germline, CDR1 is MRHNA, CDR2 SNTAGT. The CDR3 runs 15 residues. The CDR3 DNA reads as TGTGCCAGCAGTGACTCGGAGCGTTCTGGAAACACCATATATTTT. Its translation is CASSDSERSGNTIYF.

This chain uses TRBV2 with TRBJ2-2; 8 positions match TRBD2. This CDR3 spans 14 amino acids. CDR1 and CDR2 from the germline V gene are SNHLY and FYNNEI. V was clipped by 11 bases and J by 4 bases; unmatched bases: 9. CDR3 DNA: TGTGCCGGCACAGGACTAGCCAGCACCGGGGAGCTGTTTTTT. Translation gives CAGTGLASTGELFF.

The J gene is TRBJ1-1, the V gene TRBV5-1; no firm D call. The germline gives CDR1 SGHRS, CDR2 YFSETQ. This CDR3 comprises 14 residues. V lost 0 bases and J lost 10, with 16 bases in between. CDR3 in DNA: TGCGCCAGCAGCTTGGGGGCTCACAGCCCGGGAGCTTTCTTT. This codes for CASSLGAHSPGAFF.

The rearrangement joins TRBV7-8 to TRBJ2-1; D remains ambiguous. CDR1 is SGHVS and CDR2 is FQNEAQ in the germline V gene. The CDR3 covers 16 residues. The ends were cut back, 1 base at V and 4 bases at J, with 14 bases in the middle. The CDR3 DNA follows: TGTGCCAGCAGCTTAGGTGCGCGGACGTCTTACAATGAGCAGTTCTTC. Its translation is CASSLGARTSYNEQFF.

V gene TRBV18 combines with J gene TRBJ2-1; 8 bases match TRBD2. The germline V gene has CDR1 KGHSH and CDR2 LQKENI. This CDR3 has 17 residues. V dropped 1 base and J dropped 0; count of bases not matched to a gene: 5. In DNA form, the CDR3 reads TGTGCCAGCTCACCACTTAGCGGGATAGTCTCCTACAATGAGCAGTTCTTC. It encodes CASSPLSGIVSYNEQFF.